This T cell receptor beta chain was captured in a study of vaccination effects on CD4 cells after COVID-19. Profiling relied on immunoSEQ multiplex PCR, and the TCRdb table lists in-frame clones only, not all of them. Of about 73,000 clones listed, around 79% are singletons. Turning to this clone: Its antigen remains unknown.

With the ViraFEST assay, the study expanded antigen-specific CD4+ T cells using viral peptide pools, then sequenced them. Cells that had been cultured for roughly 9 days were the source of isolated CD4+ T cells. In the vaccine recipients, nucleocapsid antibodies were negative and there was no prior SARS-CoV-2 infection. Researchers reported culturing 2 million to 2.5 million PBMC in each well, adding around 10 IU/ml IL-2 and about 9.5 ug/ml peptides. The CDR3 contains 15 residues. Germline CDR1 SGHDN, CDR2 FVKESK. Trimming took 1 base from V and 2 from J, leaving 9 bases between them. Study-wide results and limits: Vaccine-induced clones in healthy vaccinees cross-reacted with common cold coronaviruses in only 1 of 255 cases. Among infection- and vaccine-induced clones, marked clonal contraction occurred late after vaccination.

V usage is TRBV14 and J usage is TRBJ1-3; D call uncertain. Specimen: CD4+ T cells from PBMCs cultured with HCoV-NL63 spike peptides, collected before COVID-19 vaccination. The receptor was isolated from a human donor who received a COVID-19 vaccine. The CDR3 sequence: CASSQGLLAGNTIYF. The CDR3 bases are TGTGCCAGCAGCCAAGGACTATTAGCTGGAAACACCATATATTTT.